Here is one TCR beta chain with its context. Study members were between roughly 18 and 100 years old and lived in approximately 25 US regions. Cohort assignment relied on participant-reported clinical history. The record originates from a study of blood T cell repertoires in COVID-19. Study information: Researchers got acute and convalescent COVID-19 samples from the United States, Italy and Spain.

Here immunoSEQ multiplex PCR was the method, and the copy in TCRdb shows in-frame clones only, minus some. This table holds more than 250,000 clones, more than 75% found once. The specimen was PBMCs or T cells enriched from blood (not recorded which). The sequence derives from a woman under 30 who had recovered from COVID-19.

CDR3: CASSLEQGNQPQHF. The DNA of the CDR3 is TGTGCCAGCAGCTTAGAGCAGGGCAATCAGCCCCAGCATTTT. The rearrangement uses TRBV7-9 and TRBJ1-5; D ambiguous. CDR1 SEHNR and CDR2 FQNEAQ come from the germline V gene (reference sequence). Trimming took 1 base from V and 2 from J, leaving 6 bases between them. The CDR3 is 14 residues long.